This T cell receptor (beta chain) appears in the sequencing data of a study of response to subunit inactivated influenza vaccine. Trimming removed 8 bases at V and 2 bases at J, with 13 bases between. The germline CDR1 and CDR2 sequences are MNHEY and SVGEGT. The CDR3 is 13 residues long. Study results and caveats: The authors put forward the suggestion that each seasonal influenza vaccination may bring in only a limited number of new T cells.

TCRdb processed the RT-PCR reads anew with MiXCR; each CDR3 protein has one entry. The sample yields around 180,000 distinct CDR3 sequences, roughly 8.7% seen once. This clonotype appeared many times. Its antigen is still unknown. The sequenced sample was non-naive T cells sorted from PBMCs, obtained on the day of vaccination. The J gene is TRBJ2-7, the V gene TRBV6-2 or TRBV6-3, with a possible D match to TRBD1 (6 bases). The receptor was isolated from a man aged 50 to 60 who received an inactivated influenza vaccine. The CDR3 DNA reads TGTGCCAGCGAGACAGGCTTGACCTACGAGCAGTACTTC. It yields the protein CASETGLTYEQYF.